The next 4 T cell receptor beta chains were all read from a single sample in a study of cytotoxic CD8 clonotypes in ibrutinib-treated CLL. Here immunoSEQ multiplex PCR was the method, and the copy in TCRdb shows in-frame clones only, minus some. The table has fewer than 200,000 clones, 70% to 85% seen once; the top ten hold 3.5% to 5.5%. Material: PBMCs, obtained after 24 months of ibrutinib treatment. These receptors were taken from a human donor with chronic lymphocytic leukemia.

This rearrangement joins TRBV27 to TRBJ2-7, with 10 positions matching TRBD2. Per germline, CDR1 MNHEY and CDR2 SMNVEV (reference sequence). The CDR3 loop spans 15 amino acids. Trimming took 4 bases from V and 1 from J; bases not matched to a gene: 4. CDR3 amino acids: CASSSWTSGSYEQYF. CDR3 coding DNA: TGTGCCAGCAGTTCCTGGACTAGCGGATCCTACGAGCAGTACTTC.

A few counts support this clone. The gene calls are TRBV2 and TRBJ1-2; D might be TRBD1 (6 bases). Trimming took 4 bases from V and 2 from J, leaving 14 bases between them. The CDR3 has 15 residues. CDR1 and CDR2 from the germline V gene are SNHLY and FYNNEI. The CDR3 is CASSVQGRINYGYTF. As DNA, the CDR3 is TGTGCCAGCAGTGTACAGGGTCGTATCAACTATGGCTACACCTTC.

The chain recombines TRBV2 with TRBJ2-3; TRBD2 might be the D (6 bases). CDR3 size: 15 residues. With 7 bases removed from V and 2 bases from J, the gap between germline ends came to 16 bases. Germline V gives CDR1 SNHLY, CDR2 FYNNEI. The CDR3 loop is CASKLGGVATDTQYF. The CDR3 DNA sequence: TGTGCCAGCAAACTCGGCGGGGTTGCCACAGATACGCAGTATTTT.

J is TRBJ2-1 and V is TRBV6-4; a possible D gene is TRBD1 (6 bases). CDR3 length: 15 amino acids. Germline CDR1 MRHNA, CDR2 SNTAGT. V was cut by 7 bases and J by 6 bases, with 19 bases left in between. The CDR3 nucleotides are TGTGCCAGCAAAAGGGGACACGAAACCCCCAATGAGCAGTTCTTC. Translating gives CASKRGHETPNEQFF.